These 30 T cell receptor beta chains originate from one sample sequenced in a study of cytomegalovirus exposure and HLA in healthy donors. Researchers ran the PCR with 60 Vbeta and 13 Jbeta primers. TCRdb's copy holds only in-frame clones and misses some; the assay was immunoSEQ multiplex PCR. The sample includes approximately 150,000 clones, around 80% seen only once; the top ten take 6.5% to 8.5%. The sequenced sample consisted of PBMCs. These receptors all stem from a woman between 35 and 50 years old in good health and CMV-seropositive.

The V gene is TRBV2, the J gene TRBJ1-2, with a weak D call TRBD1 (5 bases). The CDR3 consists of 15 residues. With 7 bases removed from V and 4 bases from J, the gap between germline ends came to 19 bases. The V gene's germline CDR1 is SNHLY and CDR2 FYNNEI. The CDR3: CASTNQRGGSYGYTF. CDR3 sequence (DNA): TGTGCCAGCACGAATCAGCGGGGGGGGAGCTATGGCTACACCTTC.

This clone was detected only a few times. The chain links TRBV5-1 to TRBJ2-5, with 8 bases identical to TRBD2. There are 13 residues in the CDR3. From germline, CDR1 is SGHRS and CDR2 YFSETQ. J gave up 5 bases and V 4 bases, and 4 bases lay outside the gene matches. CDR3 region: CASSNSGEETQYF. The CDR3 DNA follows: TGCGCCAGCAGCAATAGCGGGGAGGAGACCCAGTACTTC.

This chain joins TRBV7-8 and TRBJ2-1; tentative D call: TRBD2 (5 bases). Per the germline V gene, CDR1 is SGHVS and CDR2 is FQNEAQ. CDR3 size: 15 residues. Trimming cost V 8 bases and J 7 bases, with 21 bases left between them. Written as DNA, the CDR3 is TGTGCCAGCTCCCTAGTCCCATCGGGGTGGAATGAGCAGTTCTTC. As protein: CASSLVPSGWNEQFF.

CDR3 region: CASSAHRDSPGNTIYF. In DNA, the CDR3 is TGTGCCAGCAGCGCCCACCGGGACAGTCCTGGAAACACCATATATTTT. The gene calls are TRBV4-2 and TRBJ1-3; 7 bases match TRBD1. The V and J ends lost 5 bases and 2 bases, in that order; junction bases with no gene match: 9. The germline gives CDR1 LGHNA, CDR2 YNFKEQ. The CDR3 spans 16 residues.

J is TRBJ2-7 and V is TRBV21-1; the table's D call TRBD1 went unverified against the DNA. TRBV21-1 is termed a pseudogene. CDR3 length: 19 amino acids. The CDR3 DNA reads TGTGCCAGCAGCCCCAAATGCAGGGGGGACAGGGGGTGCCTCTACGAGCAGTACTTC. It codes for CASSPKCRGDRGCLYEQYF.

V gene TRBV9 combines with J gene TRBJ2-7, with a possible D match to TRBD2 (6 bases). Germline V CDR1 and CDR2: SGDLS, YYNGEE. V dropped 0 bases and J dropped 3 bases, with 10 bases sitting between them. CDR3 length: 14 amino acids. CDR3: CASSVGDSHYEQYF. The CDR3, as DNA: TGTGCCAGCAGCGTAGGGGACTCTCACTACGAGCAGTACTTC. Full variable domain (missing parts from reference TRBV9 and TRBJ2-7): DSGVTQTPKHLITATGQRVTLRCSPRSGDLSVYWYQQSLDQGLQFLIQYYNGEERAKGNILERFSAQQFPDLHSELNLSSLELGDSALYFCASSVGDSHYEQYFGPGTRLTVT.

This chain uses TRBV28 with TRBJ1-5, with D uncertain. The V gene lost 5 bases and the J gene lost 0 bases, with 11 bases spanning the gap. Looked up from germline, CDR1 is MDHEN and CDR2 is SYDVKM. This CDR3 comprises 15 residues. CDR3 in amino acids: CASSRREYSNQPQHF. The CDR3 DNA is TGTGCCAGCAGTCGGAGGGAGTATAGCAATCAGCCCCAGCATTTT. The complete variable domain, with remaining parts taken from reference TRBV28 and TRBJ1-5, reads DVKVTQSSRYLVKRTGEKVFLECVQDMDHENMFWYRQDPGLGLRLIYFSYDVKMKEKGDIPEGYSVSREKKERFSLILESASTNQTSMYLCASSRREYSNQPQHFGDGTRLSIL.

The table lists this clone with a count of one. The V call is TRBV5-5, the J call TRBJ1-4; D gene uncertain. With 4 bases removed from V and 4 bases from J, the gap between germline ends came to 20 bases. CDR1 and CDR2 (germline): SGHKS, YYEKEE (reference sequence). The CDR3 runs 17 residues. CDR3 bases: TGTGCCAGCAGCCTCCGGGAAAGGCCCCCGGTTAATGAAAAACTGTTTTTT. It translates to CASSLRERPPVNEKLFF.

CDR3 bases: TGTGCCAGCAGTTCCCAGACAGGGGGGGATGGCTACACCTTC. Its protein product is CASSSQTGGDGYTF. This sequence joins TRBV27 and TRBJ1-2, with TRBD1 matching over 9 bases. V was clipped by 4 bases and J by 6 bases; unmatched bases: 6. The length of the CDR3 is 14 residues. Germline values: CDR1 MNHEY, CDR2 SMNVEV (reference sequence).

This clone came up a few times. This chain links TRBV7-2 with TRBJ2-1; 12 bases align to TRBD1. V was clipped by 2 bases and J by 8 bases; unmatched bases: 13. Germline V lookup: CDR1 SGHTA, CDR2 FQGNSA. CDR3 size: 18 residues. As DNA, the CDR3 is TGTGCCAGCAGCTTAACGCTTAATGCGGGACAGGGGGCCTATGAGCAGTTCTTC. This encodes CASSLTLNAGQGAYEQFF. Based on the CDR3 plus reference TRBV7-2 and TRBJ2-1, the full variable domain is GAGVSQSPSNKVTEKGKDVELRCDPISGHTALYWYRQSLGQGLEFLIYFQGNSAPDKSGLPSDRFSAERTGGSVSTLTIQRTQQEDSAVYLCASSLTLNAGQGAYEQFFGPGTRLTVL.

The CDR3 region has the DNA TGCGCCAGCAGCTTAGGGACAGGGATTAGCGCTGAAGCTTTCTTT. Translation: CASSLGTGISAEAFF. The chain links TRBV5-1 to TRBJ1-1; 9 bases agree with TRBD1. V shed 2 bases and J 6 bases; nucleotides not matched to a gene: 8. Looked up from germline, CDR1 is SGHRS and CDR2 is YFSETQ. This CDR3 contains 15 residues.

This chain links TRBV30 with TRBJ1-3; the D is unclear. Trimming left V 4 bases short and J 4 bases short, with 8 bases between. The CDR3 runs 12 residues. Germline V gene data show CDR1 as GTSNPN and CDR2 as SVGIG (reference sequence). CDR3: CAWIPGGNTIYF. The CDR3 DNA follows: TGTGCCTGGATACCGGGGGGAAACACCATATATTTT.

This chain joins TRBV29-1 and TRBJ2-7, with 7 bases fitting TRBD2. The germline V gene encodes CDR1 SQVTM and CDR2 ANQGSEA. V gave up 3 bases and J gave up 6 bases; unmatched junction bases: 17. CDR3 size: 16 residues. The CDR3 protein is CSVDTGLGGRVSEQYF. CDR3 DNA sequence: TGCAGCGTTGATACTGGCCTGGGGGGGAGGGTCTCCGAGCAGTACTTC.

V usage is TRBV4-1 and J usage is TRBJ2-1; 9 bases fit TRBD1. The trim removed 0 bases at V and 7 bases at J, leaving 4 bases unmatched. There are 15 residues in the CDR3. Germline assignment: CDR1 MGHRA and CDR2 YSYEKL. CDR3 residues: CASSQEGQGLNEQFF. DNA of the CDR3: TGCGCCAGCAGCCAAGAGGGACAGGGCTTAAATGAGCAGTTCTTC.

The chain joins TRBV9 to TRBJ2-3, with TRBD2 as a possible D gene (6 bases). V was trimmed by 1 base and J by 4 bases, leaving 13 bases between them. From germline, CDR1 is SGDLS and CDR2 YYNGEE. This CDR3 comprises 15 residues. CDR3 bases: TGTGCCAGCAGCGTAACTAGCCTACCTCCAGATACGCAGTATTTT. It yields the protein CASSVTSLPPDTQYF.

The chain carries TRBV19 and TRBJ2-1; D remains unclear. The CDR3 runs 15 residues. Trimming stripped 2 bases from V and 0 bases from J, with 8 bases between. The germline V gene has CDR1 LNHDA and CDR2 SQIVND (reference sequence). For the CDR3, the DNA is TGTGCCAGTAGTATATTTAGGAGCTCCTACAATGAGCAGTTCTTC. Its translation is CASSIFRSSYNEQFF.

V is TRBV9 and J is TRBJ2-3; no definite D call. Germline loops: CDR1 SGDLS, CDR2 YYNGEE. Trimming stripped 1 base from V and 2 bases from J, with 8 bases between. The CDR3 extends over 14 amino acids. CDR3 region: CASSVLAATDTQYF. The DNA for the CDR3 is TGTGCCAGCAGCGTATTGGCGGCCACAGATACGCAGTATTTT. The whole variable domain, filled in from reference TRBV9 and TRBJ2-3, reads DSGVTQTPKHLITATGQRVTLRCSPRSGDLSVYWYQQSLDQGLQFLIQYYNGEERAKGNILERFSAQQFPDLHSELNLSSLELGDSALYFCASSVLAATDTQYFGPGTRLTVL.

The gene calls are TRBV5-1 and TRBJ2-3; maybe TRBD2 (5 bases). The V end lost 0 bases, the J end lost 0 bases, and 14 bases lay between the germline ends. Germline V gives CDR1 SGHRS, CDR2 YFSETQ. CDR3 length equals 17 residues. The CDR3 coding sequence is TGCGCCAGCAGCTTGGGGGCAATAGCGAGTAGCACAGATACGCAGTATTTT. Translation gives CASSLGAIASSTDTQYF. The full variable domain, with the rest looked up from reference TRBV5-1 and TRBJ2-3, is KAGVTQTPRYLIKTRGQQVTLSCSPISGHRSVSWYQQTPGQGLQFLFEYFSETQRNKGNFPGRFSGRQFSNSRSEMNVSTLELGDSALYLCASSLGAIASSTDTQYFGPGTRLTVL.

The chain uses TRBV5-4 and TRBJ2-3, with 10 bases matching TRBD2. The J segment lost 6 bases and the V segment lost 0 bases, leaving 4 bases of the junction unmatched. Germline values: CDR1 SGHNT, CDR2 YYREEE (reference sequence). The CDR3 extends over 15 amino acids. The CDR3 DNA sequence: TGTGCCAGCAGCTTGGATAGCGGGGGGCAGGATACGCAGTATTTT. It specifies CASSLDSGGQDTQYF.

The chain carries TRBV2 and TRBJ2-4; D gene unclear. CDR1 is SNHLY, CDR2 FYNNEI, per germline. V lost 1 base and J 7 bases, leaving 8 bases between the germline ends. The CDR3 is made up of 13 amino acids. CDR3 protein: CASSEESSNIQYF. CDR3 DNA sequence: TGTGCCAGCAGTGAAGAGAGTAGTAACATTCAGTACTTC. Based on the CDR3 plus reference TRBV2 and TRBJ2-4, the full variable domain is EPEVTQTPSHQVTQMGQEVILRCVPISNHLYFYWYRQILGQKVEFLVSFYNNEISEKSEIFDDQFSVERPDGSNFTLKIRSTKLEDSAMYFCASSEESSNIQYFGAGTRLSVL.

This chain links TRBV28 with TRBJ2-7, with 7 bases matching TRBD1. CDR1 is MDHEN and CDR2 is SYDVKM in the germline V gene. CDR3 length: 13 residues. V shed 6 bases and J 3 bases; nucleotides not matched to a gene: 5. The CDR3 bases are TGTGCCAGCAGACTGACAGGGAGCTACGAGCAGTACTTC. Its protein is CASRLTGSYEQYF. Full variable domain (outside the CDR3, taken from reference TRBV28 and TRBJ2-7): DVKVTQSSRYLVKRTGEKVFLECVQDMDHENMFWYRQDPGLGLRLIYFSYDVKMKEKGDIPEGYSVSREKKERFSLILESASTNQTSMYLCASRLTGSYEQYFGPGTRLTVT.

The chain couples TRBV5-4 to TRBJ2-4; no clear D. The CDR3 totals 17 residues. V gave up 1 base and J gave up 0 bases, with 14 bases separating them. Germline lookup yields CDR1 SGHNT and CDR2 YYREEE (reference sequence). The CDR3 nucleotides are TGTGCCAGCAGCTTGAGTGCGGATAAAATAGCCAAAAACATTCAGTACTTC. Its translation: CASSLSADKIAKNIQYF.

The V and J genes are TRBV7-6 and TRBJ2-3; D unresolved. Germline CDR1 reads SGHVS; CDR2 reads FNYEAQ. The CDR3 spans 13 residues. Trimming shortened V by 5 bases and J by 2 bases, and 8 bases separated the two germline ends. The CDR3 region has the DNA TGTGCCAGCAGCGACCGGGTCACAGATACGCAGTATTTT. Encoded protein: CASSDRVTDTQYF. The variable domain in full, completed from reference TRBV7-6 and TRBJ2-3, reads GAGVSQSPRYKVTKRGQDVALRCDPISGHVSLYWYRQALGQGPEFLTYFNYEAQQDKSGLPNDRFSAERPEGSISTLTIQRTEQRDSAMYRCASSDRVTDTQYFGPGTRLTVL.

This clone was found a few times. The J gene is TRBJ1-4, the V gene TRBV21-1. TRBV21-1 is noted as a pseudogene. This CDR3 is built from 15 residues. CDR3 loop: CASSKASRPPEKLFF. The CDR3 region has the DNA TGTGCCAGCAGCAAAGCCTCGCGTCCCCCCGAAAAACTGTTTTTT.

The rearrangement links TRBV6-5 to TRBJ1-2; possible D gene TRBD1, 5 bases. CDR3 length equals 15 residues. Between the trimmed V and J ends, which lost 6 bases and 6 bases, there was a span of 20 bases. Germline V gene data show CDR1 as MNHEY and CDR2 as SVGAGI. CDR3 residues: CASRSPGRGFDGYTF. CDR3 coding DNA: TGTGCCAGCAGATCCCCCGGGAGGGGATTTGATGGCTACACCTTC.

The chain recombines TRBV15 with TRBJ2-1, with D perhaps matching TRBD2 (5 bases). V was trimmed by 5 bases and J by 7 bases, leaving 21 bases between them. Germline CDR1 and CDR2: LNHNV and YYDKDF (reference sequence). The CDR3 is made up of 16 amino acids. CDR3 in amino acids: CATSSKRGSIGNEQFF. CDR3 DNA: TGTGCCACCAGCTCAAAAAGAGGGAGTATCGGAAATGAGCAGTTCTTC.

The rearrangement uses TRBV7-6 and TRBJ1-4, with 7 bases aligning to TRBD1. CDR1 is SGHVS, CDR2 FNYEAQ, per germline. The V and J ends lost 5 bases and 3 bases, in that order; junction bases with no gene match: 3. This CDR3 comprises 14 residues. This chain's CDR3 is CASSRTGSNEKLFF. For the CDR3, the DNA is TGTGCCAGCAGCCGGACAGGCTCTAATGAAAAACTGTTTTTT.

CDR3 loop: CASGTGTGGLGQPQHF. In DNA, the CDR3 is TGTGCCAGTGGCACCGGGACAGGGGGCTTAGGGCAGCCCCAGCATTTT. The V call is TRBV19, the J call TRBJ1-5; 12 positions agree with TRBD1. V lost 8 bases and J lost 7; bases outside the gene matches: 12. The CDR3 is made up of 16 amino acids. In germline, CDR1 is LNHDA, CDR2 SQIVND (reference sequence).

This chain links TRBV6-4 with TRBJ1-1; no clear D. This CDR3 comprises 12 residues. The V gene lost 7 bases and the J gene lost 3 bases, with 9 bases spanning the gap. CDR1 is MRHNA and CDR2 is SNTAGT in the germline V gene. The CDR3 sequence is CASTVLDTEAFF. The CDR3 DNA reads as TGTGCCAGCACAGTTTTGGACACTGAAGCTTTCTTT.

The chain combines TRBV5-1 with TRBJ2-5; D is uncertain. The germline V gene encodes CDR1 SGHRS and CDR2 YFSETQ. The germline V and J ends were trimmed by 0 bases and 0 bases, with 3 bases remaining between them. CDR3 size: 13 residues. The CDR3 DNA reads as TGCGCCAGCAGCTTGGACAACCAAGAGACCCAGTACTTC. This encodes CASSLDNQETQYF.